This TCR beta chain is drawn from a study of read filtering for tumor transcriptome and immune sequencing. Looking at the study overall: The cohort had some 17 men and 14 to 15 women aged roughly 45 to 90, mean about 72 years.

The CDR3 is 12 residues long. This clonotype appeared a few times. Its antigen is unidentified. One end of the junction varies from germline; a read error may be responsible. Molecular barcoded adaptors covering alpha/delta and beta/gamma chains were used on roughly 400 ng RNA. A single record per CDR3 protein comes from TCRdb applying MiXCR to the reads. The sample records about 130,000 distinct CDR3 sequences, roughly 13% being singletons. Findings and limits, study-wide: The sorted CD138-negative fraction was a mixed bone marrow immune population, not purified T cells. IR-seq captured clonotypes deeper and more reliably than RNA-seq.

This sequence originates from a donor at least 40 years old with multiple myeloma. J is TRBJ2-1 and V is TRBV12-3 or TRBV12-4, with D tentatively TRBD1 or TRBD2 (5 bases each). The source material was a population of CD138-negative cells sorted from bone marrow. In DNA, the CDR3 is TGTGCCAGCAGTTTTGGGGACGGAGAGCAGCTCTTC. Its translation is CASSFGDGEQLF.